This TCR beta chain was retrieved from a study of post-analysis software for immune sequencing data. Study in general: Recorded disease courses covered relapsing-remitting, secondary progressive and progressive-relapsing multiple sclerosis. Some patients had no subtype annotation.

The CDR3 is 15 amino acids. CDR1 and CDR2 (germline): DFQATT, SNEGSKA (reference sequence). Findings and limits, study-wide: Significantly lower normalized Chao1 diversity was found in patients with multiple sclerosis relative to controls. By F measure, strong co-clustering occurred among samples prepared in the same batch. Patients showed TRBV5-6, TRBV5-1 and TRBV20-1 among four to six TRBV segments more frequent than in controls.

This clonotype has only one observation. The antigen remains undetermined. The junction and the germline gene differ at one end; a read error may be behind it. Unique molecular identifiers tagged the TCR beta cDNA libraries. TCRdb used MiXCR to reprocess the PCR reads, holding one entry per CDR3 protein. The profile covers a few hundred thousand distinct CDR3 sequences, with 40% to 55% appearing a single time and roughly an eighth taken by the ten largest. The chain employs TRBV20-1 and TRBJ1-4; D gene ambiguous. Sequenced: blood. The TCR was taken from a girl between 5 and 17 years old with multiple sclerosis. CDR3 sequence (DNA): TGCAGTGCCAGAGACGAGGGAATCGCTAATGAAAAACTGTTTTTT. This codes for CSARDEGIANEKLFF.